Following are 24 T cell receptor beta chains from one sample sequenced in a study of cytomegalovirus exposure and HLA in healthy donors. Vbeta (60) and Jbeta (13) primers were used in the PCR. The protocol was immunoSEQ multiplex PCR, while the TCRdb copy is restricted to in-frame clones and leaves out a portion. The repertoire table contains about 210,000 clones. Specimen: PBMCs. These receptor sequences come from a woman younger than 45 in good health and CMV-seropositive.

The chain links TRBV4-1 to TRBJ2-2; 9 bases are shared with TRBD2. J was trimmed by 3 bases and V by 0 bases; bases with no gene match: 8. Germline CDR1 is MGHRA and CDR2 is YSYEKL. The CDR3 is 18 amino acids. In DNA form, the CDR3 reads TGCGCCAGCAGCCAAGATAAGGGACTAGCATCTTACACCGGGGAGCTGTTTTTT. As protein: CASSQDKGLASYTGELFF.

The genes are TRBV5-8 and TRBJ1-4, with D perhaps TRBD1 (6 bases). In germline, CDR1 is SGHTS, CDR2 YDEGEE. With 7 bases removed from V and 4 bases from J, the gap between germline ends came to 11 bases. This CDR3 spans 13 amino acids. The CDR3: CASQQGFNEKLFF. In nucleotides, the CDR3 is TGTGCCAGCCAACAGGGCTTTAATGAAAAACTGTTTTTT.

The chain recombines TRBV19 with TRBJ1-2; no definite D call. Trimming cost V 6 bases and J 2 bases, with 10 bases left between them. The CDR3 runs to 13 residues. CDR1 and CDR2 from the germline V gene are LNHDA and SQIVND (reference sequence). The CDR3 nucleotides are TGTGCCAGTAGCCCCTCCCCCAACTATGGCTACACCTTC. Translated, it gives CASSPSPNYGYTF. The full variable domain, with the rest looked up from reference TRBV19 and TRBJ1-2, is DGGITQSPKYLFRKEGQNVTLSCEQNLNHDAMYWYRQDPGQGLRLIYYSQIVNDFQKGDIAEGYSVSREKKESFPLTVTSAQKNPTAFYLCASSPSPNYGYTFGSGTRLTVV.

The chain has TRBV15 and TRBJ2-5; a possible D gene is TRBD1 (6 bases). The CDR3 length is 16 residues. Germline V gene lookup returns CDR1 LNHNV and CDR2 YYDKDF (reference sequence). V was cut by 4 bases and J by 0 bases, with 15 bases left in between. CDR3 residues: CATSNLVRDNQETQYF. The CDR3 nucleotides read TGTGCCACCAGCAATTTAGTCCGGGACAACCAAGAGACCCAGTACTTC. Filled out from reference TRBV15 and TRBJ2-5, the complete variable domain reads DAMVIQNPRYQVTQFGKPVTLSCSQTLNHNVMYWYQQKSSQAPKLLFHYYDKDFNNEADTPDNFQSRRPNTSFCFLDIRSPGLGDTAMYLCATSNLVRDNQETQYFGPGTRLLVL.

V is TRBV30 and J is TRBJ2-5; 7 positions agree with TRBD1. The CDR3 extends over 13 amino acids. Germline V lookup: CDR1 GTSNPN, CDR2 SVGIG (reference sequence). Germline trimming cut 4 bases from V and 4 bases from J; bases unmatched to any gene: 6. The CDR3 sequence: CAWTGGRRETQYF. The CDR3 DNA follows: TGTGCCTGGACAGGGGGTCGAAGAGAGACCCAGTACTTC. Looking up the rest from reference TRBV30 and TRBJ2-5 gives the full variable domain: SQTIHQWPATLVQPVGSPLSLECTVEGTSNPNLYWYRQAAGRGLQLLFYSVGIGQISSEVPQNLSASRPQDRQFILSSKKLLLSDSGFYLCAWTGGRRETQYFGPGTRLLVL.

The chain uses TRBV2 and TRBJ2-1; 9 positions match TRBD1. Germline V lookup: CDR1 SNHLY, CDR2 FYNNEI. The CDR3 extends over 13 amino acids. Trimming cost V 6 bases and J 5 bases; bases outside gene matches: 2. As DNA, the CDR3 is TGTGCCAGCAGAGGGACAGGGAACAATGAGCAGTTCTTC. This translates into CASRGTGNNEQFF.

The V and J genes are TRBV9 and TRBJ1-2, with a weak D call TRBD1 (6 bases). CDR1 and CDR2 from the germline V gene are SGDLS and YYNGEE. The germline V and J ends were trimmed by 0 bases and 8 bases, with 17 bases remaining between them. This CDR3 region has 15 residues. DNA for the CDR3: TGTGCCAGCAGCGTAGCGGGCCTTTCAGGGGTAGGCTACACCTTC. Encoded protein: CASSVAGLSGVGYTF.

The chain links TRBV5-4 to TRBJ2-2; the match to TRBD2 covers 8 bases. CDR1 is SGHNT, CDR2 YYREEE, per germline (reference sequence). The trim removed 2 bases at V and 1 base at J, leaving 4 bases unmatched. This CDR3 spans 16 amino acids. The DNA for the CDR3 is TGTGCCAGCAGCTTTTCTAGCGGGTGGAACACCGGGGAGCTGTTTTTT. This encodes CASSFSSGWNTGELFF.

The chain joins TRBV7-9 to TRBJ2-3; no definite D call. The CDR3 is 17 amino acids. Trimming stripped 5 bases from V and 4 bases from J, with 22 bases between. CDR1 is SEHNR and CDR2 is FQNEAQ in the germline V gene (reference sequence). Here the CDR3 DNA reads TGTGCCAGCAGCCCGACCGACTCCGCCGTCACTTCAGATACGCAGTATTTT. Translated, it gives CASSPTDSAVTSDTQYF.

The chain uses TRBV19 and TRBJ2-6, with D possibly being TRBD1 (6 bases). Per the germline V gene, CDR1 is LNHDA and CDR2 is SQIVND (reference sequence). Trimming cost V 9 bases and J 3 bases, with 24 bases left between them. The CDR3 loop spans 18 amino acids. CDR3 amino acids: CARPHPRRGRDGANVLTF. The CDR3 DNA reads as TGTGCCAGACCTCACCCCCGCAGGGGCCGAGATGGGGCCAACGTCCTGACTTTC.

This chain connects TRBV9 to TRBJ2-3, with TRBD2 matching over 8 bases. The germline CDR1 and CDR2 sequences are SGDLS and YYNGEE. The CDR3 runs to 17 residues. With V trimmed by 2 bases and J by 0 bases, 8 bases remained unmatched. CDR3 residues: CASSVTILAASTDTQYF. In DNA, the CDR3 is TGTGCCAGCAGCGTTACTATACTAGCGGCTAGCACAGATACGCAGTATTTT.

The V and J genes are TRBV6-1 and TRBJ2-7, with 8 bases fitting TRBD1. Germline V lookup: CDR1 MNHNS, CDR2 SASEGT. Trimming cost V 1 base and J 1 base; bases outside gene matches: 3. CDR3 length: 15 residues. The CDR3 DNA follows: TGTGCCAGCAGTGAAGGACAGGGGCCATCCTACGAGCAGTACTTC. Its translation is CASSEGQGPSYEQYF.

The chain combines TRBV4-1 with TRBJ2-7, with 8 bases that match TRBD2. The germline V gene encodes CDR1 MGHRA and CDR2 YSYEKL. With 2 bases clipped from V and 3 bases from J, the junction kept 6 bases outside the gene matches. The CDR3 has 15 amino acids. CDR3 in amino acids: CASSQRAGGGYEQYF. In DNA, the CDR3 is TGCGCCAGCAGCCAACGGGCGGGAGGAGGCTACGAGCAGTACTTC.

The chain combines TRBV19 with TRBJ2-7; D possibly corresponds to TRBD1 (6 bases). Trimming took off 5 bases at V and 4 bases at J, with 12 bases between the two ends. This CDR3 has 13 residues. Germline V gene lookup returns CDR1 LNHDA and CDR2 SQIVND (reference sequence). CDR3 DNA sequence: TGTGCCAGTAGTTGGCGGACAGAGTACGAGCAGTACTTC. Its translation is CASSWRTEYEQYF.

The chain carries TRBV6-5 and TRBJ2-7, with 7 nucleotides matching TRBD1. This CDR3 has 14 residues. Germline CDR1 reads MNHEY; CDR2 reads SVGAGI. With V trimmed by 2 bases and J by 3 bases, 4 bases remained unmatched. The DNA for the CDR3 is TGTGCCAGCAGTTACACAGACAGGGACTACGAGCAGTACTTC. This gives the protein CASSYTDRDYEQYF.

The chain joins TRBV7-2 to TRBJ2-7; weak D call: TRBD1 (6 bases). The CDR3 runs 14 residues. V lost 3 bases and J lost 3, with 12 bases in between. The germline CDR1 and CDR2 sequences are SGHTA and FQGNSA. CDR3 bases: TGTGCCAGCAGCTTGAGACAGGATTACTACGAGCAGTACTTC. Residues: CASSLRQDYYEQYF.

The rearrangement links TRBV6-6 to TRBJ2-7, with TRBD2 identical over 10 bases. V dropped 0 bases and J dropped 4; count of bases not matched to a gene: 3. The CDR3 totals 15 residues. Germline V gene lookup returns CDR1 MNHNY and CDR2 SVGAGI (reference sequence). The CDR3 DNA reads as TGTGCCAGCAGTTACTCGACTAGCGGGTTGTACGAGCAGTACTTC. Translation: CASSYSTSGLYEQYF.

The V call is TRBV7-7, the J call TRBJ2-3; 9 positions agree with TRBD2. This CDR3 region has 16 residues. CDR1 SSHAT and CDR2 FNYEAQ come from the germline V gene (reference sequence). V lost 1 base and J lost 0; bases outside the gene matches: 2. This CDR3 is CASSLGLAGSTDTQYF. CDR3 nucleotide sequence: TGTGCCAGCAGCTTAGGGCTAGCGGGGAGCACAGATACGCAGTATTTT.

V gene TRBV28 combines with J gene TRBJ2-7, with no clear D. Trimming removed 5 bases at V and 7 bases at J, with 9 bases between. The germline CDR1 and CDR2 sequences are MDHEN and SYDVKM. This CDR3 spans 11 amino acids. CDR3 coding DNA: TGTGCCAGCAGTGCAGCGAGGGAGCAGTACTTC. Its protein is CASSAAREQYF.

J is TRBJ2-1 and V is TRBV19; 14 bases are a match to TRBD2. V shed 2 bases, J shed 7 bases, and the junction held 13 bases outside the gene matches. This CDR3 contains 19 residues. CDR1 is LNHDA, CDR2 SQIVND, per germline (reference sequence). CDR3 loop: CASSILPPGLAGESNEQFF. The DNA of the CDR3 is TGTGCCAGTAGTATACTGCCCCCGGGACTAGCGGGAGAGAGTAATGAGCAGTTCTTC.

The J gene is TRBJ2-1, the V gene TRBV9; 7 bases line up with TRBD2. Germline CDR1 reads SGDLS; CDR2 reads YYNGEE. This CDR3 has 13 residues. With 4 bases clipped from V and 8 bases from J, the junction kept 6 bases outside the gene matches. The CDR3 loop reads CASSFTGRDEQFF. DNA of the CDR3: TGTGCCAGCAGCTTTACGGGGAGGGATGAGCAGTTCTTC.

The rearrangement links TRBV14 to TRBJ1-5; TRBD1 matches at 8 bases. V lost 4 bases, J lost 3 bases, and 2 bases stayed unmatched. Germline loops: CDR1 SGHDN, CDR2 FVKESK. The CDR3 runs to 14 residues. CDR3 region: CASSRTGNNQPQHF. CDR3 in DNA: TGTGCCAGCAGCCGGACAGGGAACAATCAGCCCCAGCATTTT.

The chain has TRBV2 and TRBJ2-6; D is uncertain. This CDR3 contains 14 residues. Germline V lookup: CDR1 SNHLY, CDR2 FYNNEI. V lost 3 bases and J lost 0, with 3 bases in between. CDR3 sequence (DNA): TGTGCCAGCAGTGACCGCTCTGGGGCCAACGTCCTGACTTTC. Translating gives CASSDRSGANVLTF.

The rearrangement uses TRBV19 and TRBJ1-1; TRBD1 is a possible D gene (6 bases). V was shortened by 5 bases and J by 10 bases, with 17 bases between the two germline ends. The CDR3 extends over 13 amino acids. Germline values: CDR1 LNHDA, CDR2 SQIVND (reference sequence). The CDR3 here is CASSPRQDQGAFF. The CDR3 nucleotides read TGTGCCAGTAGTCCCAGACAGGACCAAGGAGCTTTCTTT.